Listed below are T cell receptor beta chains from one sample, sequenced in a study of breast tumors, draining lymph nodes, adjacent tissues. One entry per CDR3 protein results from TCRdb running MiXCR on the multiplex PCR reads. The sample has under 150,000 distinct CDR3 sequences; around 22% are singletons. The sequenced material came from axillary lymph node tissue. These receptors all come from a female donor with breast cancer. Some clones in this sample may be carry-over from other donors' samples. The CDR3 runs from the conserved cysteine through the conserved F or W. Each record gives: clone size, J gene, V gene, D gene, CDR3 protein, CDR3 DNA. D genes are given only for firm matches. Only part of the rows carry a size: once, few, many, or a class if the clone is expanded.

clone_size: many; j_call: TRBJ2-7; v_call: TRBV20-1; d_call: TRBD2; cdr3_aa: CSASGLAGGSYEQYF; cdr3_nt: TGCAGTGCTAGTGGGCTAGCGGGAGGATCCTACGAGCAGTACTTC
clone_size: many; j_call: TRBJ1-2; v_call: TRBV6-1; d_call: -; cdr3_aa: CASSAGGIYGYTF; cdr3_nt: TGTGCCAGCAGTGCGGGGGGCATCTATGGCTACACCTTC
clone_size: -; j_call: TRBJ2-7; v_call: TRBV30; d_call: -; cdr3_aa: CAWFEISQEAGQRYEQYF; cdr3_nt: TGTGCCTGGTTTGAGATCAGTCAGGAGGCGGGACAAAGGTACGAGCAGTACTTC
clone_size: few; j_call: TRBJ1-2; v_call: TRBV6-8; d_call: -; cdr3_aa: CASSYPPSRQALNYGYTF; cdr3_nt: TGTGCCAGCAGTTACCCCCCATCCCGACAGGCCCTAAACTATGGCTACACCTTC
clone_size: many; j_call: TRBJ2-7; v_call: TRBV2; d_call: TRBD2; cdr3_aa: CASSERRLAGDYEQYF; cdr3_nt: TGTGCCAGCAGTGAAAGGAGACTAGCGGGAGACTACGAGCAGTACTTC
clone_size: once; j_call: TRBJ1-4; v_call: TRBV7-2; d_call: TRBD1; cdr3_aa: CASSSGGSATNEKLFF; cdr3_nt: TGTGCCAGCAGCTCAGGGGGATCTGCAACTAATGAAAAACTGTTTTTT
clone_size: many; j_call: TRBJ2-1; v_call: TRBV20-1; d_call: TRBD2; cdr3_aa: CSGTSGAPSYNEQFF; cdr3_nt: TGCAGCGGGACTAGCGGGGCCCCCTCCTACAATGAGCAGTTCTTC
clone_size: many; j_call: TRBJ2-7; v_call: TRBV18; d_call: TRBD1; cdr3_aa: CASSHGQGAMEQYF; cdr3_nt: TGTGCCAGCTCCCACGGACAGGGGGCGATGGAGCAGTACTTC
clone_size: many; j_call: TRBJ2-5; v_call: TRBV18; d_call: TRBD1; cdr3_aa: CASSPGTGDGETQYF; cdr3_nt: TGTGCCAGCTCGCCAGGGACAGGGGACGGCGAGACCCAGTACTTC
clone_size: many; j_call: TRBJ2-7; v_call: TRBV2; d_call: -; cdr3_aa: CASSVGGPYEQYF; cdr3_nt: TGTGCCAGCAGTGTGGGGGGTCCCTACGAGCAGTACTTC
clone_size: many; j_call: TRBJ2-7; v_call: TRBV6-1; d_call: TRBD2; cdr3_aa: CASRLTSGRGPYEQYF; cdr3_nt: TGTGCCAGCAGGTTGACCAGCGGGAGGGGACCCTACGAGCAGTACTTC
clone_size: many; j_call: TRBJ2-1; v_call: TRBV6-2/TRBV6-3; d_call: -; cdr3_aa: CASTEGSYPEQFF; cdr3_nt: TGTGCCAGCACTGAGGGGAGCTACCCTGAGCAGTTCTTC
clone_size: many; j_call: TRBJ2-1; v_call: TRBV24-1; d_call: TRBD1; cdr3_aa: CATGQGYNEQFF; cdr3_nt: TGTGCCACCGGACAGGGATACAATGAGCAGTTCTTC
clone_size: -; j_call: TRBJ2-1; v_call: TRBV4-3; d_call: TRBD2; cdr3_aa: CASSQEGGGGRGSSYNEQFF; cdr3_nt: TGCGCCAGCAGCCAAGAGGGTGGAGGTGGGCGCGGGAGCTCCTACAATGAGCAGTTCTTC
clone_size: many; j_call: TRBJ2-3; v_call: TRBV20-1; d_call: -; cdr3_aa: CSATGTGSTDTQYF; cdr3_nt: TGCAGTGCTACCGGGACGGGCAGCACAGATACGCAGTATTTT
clone_size: -; j_call: TRBJ2-7; v_call: TRBV25-1; d_call: -; cdr3_aa: CASRLVAGGQRPPPPYEQYF; cdr3_nt: TGTGCCAGCCGCCTCGTCGCGGGGGGACAGCGACCCCCGCCCCCCTACGAGCAGTACTTC
clone_size: many; j_call: TRBJ2-1; v_call: TRBV29-1; d_call: -; cdr3_aa: CSVLGLAHYNEQFF; cdr3_nt: TGCAGCGTTCTCGGTCTAGCGCATTACAATGAGCAGTTCTTC
clone_size: many; j_call: TRBJ2-3; v_call: TRBV5-1; d_call: TRBD2; cdr3_aa: CASGLAGVGDTQYF; cdr3_nt: TGCGCCAGCGGATTAGCGGGAGTGGGGGATACGCAGTATTTT
clone_size: many; j_call: TRBJ1-5; v_call: TRBV24-1; d_call: -; cdr3_aa: CATSMQNQPQHF; cdr3_nt: TGTGCCACCTCTATGCAGAATCAGCCCCAGCATTTT
clone_size: -; j_call: TRBJ1-3; v_call: TRBV28; d_call: -; cdr3_aa: CASSPQGLGGNTIYF; cdr3_nt: TGTGCCAGCAGTCCCCAAGGGCTCGGAGGAAACACCATATATTTT
clone_size: many; j_call: TRBJ2-1; v_call: TRBV5-1; d_call: -; cdr3_aa: CASSLNFEQFF; cdr3_nt: TGCGCCAGCAGCTTGAATTTTGAGCAGTTCTTC
clone_size: many; j_call: TRBJ2-3; v_call: TRBV5-1; d_call: -; cdr3_aa: CASSLRADTQYF; cdr3_nt: TGCGCCAGCAGCTTGAGGGCAGATACGCAGTATTTT
clone_size: -; j_call: TRBJ2-1; v_call: TRBV28; d_call: -; cdr3_aa: CASSPASPGSYNEQFF; cdr3_nt: TGTGCCAGCAGCCCAGCTAGCCCCGGGTCCTACAATGAGCAGTTCTTC
clone_size: many; j_call: TRBJ2-5; v_call: TRBV6-2/TRBV6-3; d_call: TRBD2; cdr3_aa: CASSYLTSGRKQETQYF; cdr3_nt: TGTGCCAGCAGTTACTTGACTAGCGGGAGGAAGCAAGAGACCCAGTACTTC
clone_size: -; j_call: TRBJ1-2; v_call: TRBV6-1; d_call: TRBD1; cdr3_aa: CASSPPGTGGSVNYGYTF; cdr3_nt: TGTGCCAGCAGTCCCCCCGGGACAGGGGGCTCAGTTAACTATGGCTACACCTTC
clone_size: few; j_call: TRBJ2-1; v_call: TRBV11-2; d_call: TRBD2; cdr3_aa: CASSLRWTSGATYNEQFF; cdr3_nt: TGTGCCAGCAGCTTACGGTGGACTAGCGGAGCAACTTACAATGAGCAGTTCTTC
clone_size: many; j_call: TRBJ2-7; v_call: TRBV30; d_call: -; cdr3_aa: CAWSRMAGSSYEQYF; cdr3_nt: TGTGCCTGGAGTCGTATGGCGGGGTCGTCCTACGAGCAGTACTTC
clone_size: many; j_call: TRBJ1-4; v_call: TRBV20-1; d_call: -; cdr3_aa: CSARDTGHGHEKLFF; cdr3_nt: TGCAGTGCTAGAGATACGGGACACGGGCATGAAAAACTGTTTTTT
clone_size: many; j_call: TRBJ2-5; v_call: TRBV20-1; d_call: -; cdr3_aa: CSARDPRRGETQYF; cdr3_nt: TGCAGTGCCCGGGACCCCCGTAGGGGGGAGACCCAGTACTTC
clone_size: many; j_call: TRBJ2-3; v_call: TRBV24-1; d_call: -; cdr3_aa: CATSDLGTDTQYF; cdr3_nt: TGTGCCACCAGTGATTTGGGCACAGATACGCAGTATTTT
clone_size: -; j_call: TRBJ2-7; v_call: TRBV29-1; d_call: -; cdr3_aa: CGVGGRGYEQYF; cdr3_nt: TGCGGCGTTGGCGGCAGGGGCTACGAGCAGTACTTC
clone_size: many; j_call: TRBJ2-2; v_call: TRBV7-9; d_call: -; cdr3_aa: CASSFGTGRGELFF; cdr3_nt: TGTGCCAGCAGCTTCGGGACTGGTCGGGGGGAGCTGTTTTTT
clone_size: many; j_call: TRBJ2-3; v_call: TRBV4-2; d_call: -; cdr3_aa: CASSQDRSAGSSTDTQYF; cdr3_nt: TGTGCCAGCAGCCAAGATAGGTCCGCTGGGTCGAGCACAGATACGCAGTATTTT
clone_size: -; j_call: TRBJ1-5; v_call: TRBV19; d_call: -; cdr3_aa: CASSNDVICSNQPQHF; cdr3_nt: TGTGCCAGTAGTAACGACGTAATTTGTAGCAATCAGCCCCAGCATTTT
clone_size: few; j_call: TRBJ2-1; v_call: TRBV18; d_call: -; cdr3_aa: CASSPGGVFEQFF; cdr3_nt: TGTGCCAGCTCACCCGGAGGAGTGTTTGAGCAGTTCTTC
clone_size: many; j_call: TRBJ2-1; v_call: TRBV6-5; d_call: -; cdr3_aa: CASSSRNEQFF; cdr3_nt: TGTGCCAGCAGTAGCCGGAATGAGCAGTTCTTC
clone_size: many; j_call: TRBJ2-3; v_call: TRBV6-2/TRBV6-3; d_call: TRBD2; cdr3_aa: CASSYEVGGSTDTQYF; cdr3_nt: TGTGCCAGCAGTTACGAGGTGGGAGGGAGCACAGATACGCAGTATTTT
clone_size: many; j_call: TRBJ2-7; v_call: TRBV19; d_call: -; cdr3_aa: CASSTLQGTQYF; cdr3_nt: TGTGCCAGTAGTACTCTACAGGGAACTCAGTACTTC
clone_size: many; j_call: TRBJ2-3; v_call: TRBV24-1; d_call: -; cdr3_aa: CATSATLSGNTDTQYF; cdr3_nt: TGTGCCACCAGTGCTACCCTTAGTGGAAACACAGATACGCAGTATTTT
clone_size: many; j_call: TRBJ2-3; v_call: TRBV5-8; d_call: -; cdr3_aa: CASSLAGPYSSDTQYF; cdr3_nt: TGTGCCAGCAGCTTGGCCGGCCCCTATTCGAGCGATACGCAGTATTTT
clone_size: many; j_call: TRBJ1-4; v_call: TRBV7-9; d_call: -; cdr3_aa: CASSLLGMDEKLFF; cdr3_nt: TGTGCCAGCAGCTTACTCGGGATGGATGAAAAACTGTTTTTT
clone_size: few; j_call: TRBJ2-2; v_call: TRBV5-5; d_call: TRBD2; cdr3_aa: CASSLGLAGAANTGELFF; cdr3_nt: TGTGCCAGCAGCCTGGGACTAGCGGGAGCGGCTAACACCGGGGAGCTGTTTTTT